The entry below describes one T cell receptor beta chain. Sequencing was performed with immunoSEQ multiplex PCR; in TCRdb, only in-frame clones are kept and a portion is missing. The sample yields 75,000 or so clones, 70% to 90% seen once. These data are taken from a study of OX40 agonist ivuxolimab in advanced cancers. Study details: Patients were dosed with the agonistic anti-OX40 (CD134) antibody ivuxolimab. The dose-escalation cohort was roughly 83% male, with a mean age of around 60 years, ranging about 23 to 90. Three patients, one with hepatocellular carcinoma and two with cutaneous melanoma, achieved partial responses.

Sampling of blood occurred at baseline, cycle 4 day 1, and cycle 7 day 1. Material: CD4+ or CD8+ T cells sorted from blood, obtained in a trial of the OX40 agonist ivuxolimab. The TCR originated in an adult with an advanced solid tumor such as melanoma, head and neck, liver or kidney cancer.

The CDR3 here is CASSSLTVRVNVLTF. DNA of the CDR3: TGTGCCAGCAGCTCCTTGACAGTTCGGGTTAACGTCCTGACTTTC. The chain links TRBV7-9 to TRBJ2-6, with a tentative D call TRBD1 (5 bases). With 4 bases removed from V and 10 bases from J, the gap between germline ends came to 17 bases. Germline V gene lookup returns CDR1 SEHNR and CDR2 FQNEAQ (reference sequence). The CDR3 is 15 residues long.